This entry describes one T cell receptor (beta chain). There are 19 residues in the CDR3. Germline V lookup: CDR1 MGHRA, CDR2 YSYEKL. Trimming left V 1 base short and J 0 bases short, with 22 bases between. The record originates from a study of blood T cell repertoires in COVID-19. Study-wide context: The study drew acute and convalescent COVID-19 samples from the United States, Italy and Spain.

As handled by the study authors: How many nucleated cells were present was estimated from reference gene primer amplification. Assay used: immunoSEQ multiplex PCR; TCRdb lists only in-frame clones, some missing. The DNA was the basis for D and trimming; V, J and clone size are from that table. The sample consists of just under 65,000 clones, roughly 80% of them appearing once. The sample comprised peripheral blood. V and J are TRBV4-1 and TRBJ2-7; a weak D match, TRBD1 (7 bases). This TCR was recovered from a human donor in a cohort sampled during active COVID-19. The DNA of the CDR3 is TGCGCCAGCAGCCAAGCATTGAGAGGGGGCGGGATATACTCCTACGAGCAGTACTTC. Encoded protein: CASSQALRGGGIYSYEQYF.